What follows are 23 T cell receptor beta chains derived from one specimen sequenced in a study of identifying expanded T cells in peripheral blood. Some clones are missing from TCRdb's copy, which holds only in-frame ones; the method was immunoSEQ multiplex PCR. The data contain around 56,000 clones, roughly four fifths of them seen just once; the ten biggest clones take up approximately 17%. The sequencing input was blood. The receptors here all came from a person aged 18-69 years in good health.

This clone was seen a few times. The chain couples TRBV4-1 to TRBJ2-3, with a possible D match to TRBD1 (6 bases). V gave up 3 bases and J gave up 9 bases, with 19 bases separating them. Germline lookup yields CDR1 MGHRA and CDR2 YSYEKL. The CDR3 extends over 15 amino acids. This CDR3 reads CASSHFNAGTGTQYF. The CDR3 DNA reads TGCGCCAGCAGCCACTTTAATGCCGGCACAGGGACGCAGTATTTT.

V usage is TRBV6-1 and J usage is TRBJ2-7; TRBD1 might be the D (5 bases). Germline assignment: CDR1 MNHNS and CDR2 SASEGT. The germline V and J ends were trimmed by 4 bases and 3 bases, with 13 bases remaining between them. The CDR3 runs to 14 residues. This CDR3 is CASSAGNTGYEQYV. For the CDR3, the DNA is TGTGCCAGCAGTGCAGGCAACACAGGCTACGAGCAGTACGTC.

The V call is TRBV2, the J call TRBJ1-2; D is uncertain. CDR1 is SNHLY and CDR2 is FYNNEI in the germline V gene. V gave up 6 bases and J gave up 3 bases, with 14 bases separating them. The CDR3 loop spans 14 amino acids. In DNA, the CDR3 is TGTGCCAGCAGCCCCAGAAGAAAAGACTATGGCTACACCTTC. It encodes CASSPRRKDYGYTF. The full variable domain, completed using reference TRBV2 and TRBJ1-2, is EPEVTQTPSHQVTQMGQEVILRCVPISNHLYFYWYRQILGQKVEFLVSFYNNEISEKSEIFDDQFSVERPDGSNFTLKIRSTKLEDSAMYFCASSPRRKDYGYTFGSGTRLTVV.

The gene calls are TRBV11-2 and TRBJ1-2, with 11 bases lining up with TRBD1. This CDR3 has 12 amino acids. With 8 bases clipped from V and 4 bases from J, the junction kept 0 bases outside the gene matches. CDR1 and CDR2 from the germline V gene are SGHAT and FQNNGV. The CDR3, as DNA: TGTGCCAGCGGGACAGGGGGCTATGGCTACACCTTC. Translation: CASGTGGYGYTF. Looking up the rest from reference TRBV11-2 and TRBJ1-2 gives the full variable domain: EAGVAQSPRYKIIEKRQSVAFWCNPISGHATLYWYQQILGQGPKLLIQFQNNGVVDDSQLPKDRFSAERLKGVDSTLKIQPAKLEDSAVYLCASGTGGYGYTFGSGTRLTVV.

This clone was observed a handful of times. V usage is TRBV5-4 and J usage is TRBJ2-5; TRBD2 aligns across 7 bases. The CDR3 has 13 residues. With 4 bases clipped from V and 5 bases from J, the junction kept 5 bases outside the gene matches. CDR1 is SGHNT, CDR2 YYREEE, per germline (reference sequence). The CDR3 DNA is TGTGCCAGCAGCGTAGGGAGGGAGGAGACCCAGTACTTC. It specifies CASSVGREETQYF.

The chain has TRBV7-9 and TRBJ2-7; TRBD1 agrees at 9 bases. With V trimmed by 3 bases and J by 11 bases, 5 bases remained unmatched. The CDR3 is 12 amino acids. CDR1 and CDR2 (germline): SEHNR, FQNEAQ (reference sequence). CDR3 bases: TGTGCCAGCAGCTTGGACAGGGGATCTAAGTACTTC. Encoded protein: CASSLDRGSKYF.

The chain couples TRBV7-9 to TRBJ2-3, with D tentatively TRBD1 (5 bases). In germline, CDR1 is SEHNR, CDR2 FQNEAQ (reference sequence). The CDR3 is made up of 15 amino acids. V lost 6 bases to trimming and J lost 2 bases, with 15 bases between them. The CDR3 nucleotides are TGTGCCAGCAGACCGGTTGGGGCCTCCACAGATACGCAGTATTTT. It codes for CASRPVGASTDTQYF.

The chain recombines TRBV21-1 with TRBJ2-7; the D call of TRBD1 is as the table states it, not checked on the DNA. TRBV21-1 is flagged as a pseudogene. This CDR3 comprises 12 residues. The CDR3 spells CARGTGPYEQYV. CDR3 coding DNA: TGTGCCAGAGGGACAGGACCTTACGAGCAGTACGTC.

The chain couples TRBV2 to TRBJ1-5; 8 bases are a match to TRBD1. Germline V lookup: CDR1 SNHLY, CDR2 FYNNEI. V gave up 4 bases and J gave up 0 bases; unmatched junction bases: 2. There are 15 residues in the CDR3. The CDR3 spells CASSADRDSNQPQHF. The DNA of the CDR3 is TGTGCCAGCAGTGCGGACAGGGATAGCAATCAGCCCCAGCATTTT.

V is TRBV5-1 and J is TRBJ1-3; 10 positions match TRBD1. J lost 4 bases, V lost 4 bases, and 17 bases had no gene match. This CDR3 is 19 amino acids long. The germline V gene has CDR1 SGHRS and CDR2 YFSETQ. CDR3 region: CASSRSGTGDLLSGNTIYF. For the CDR3, the DNA is TGCGCCAGCAGCCGGTCCGGGACAGGGGATTTGCTGTCCGGAAACACCATATATTTT. Combining the CDR3 with reference TRBV5-1 and TRBJ1-3 gives the whole variable domain KAGVTQTPRYLIKTRGQQVTLSCSPISGHRSVSWYQQTPGQGLQFLFEYFSETQRNKGNFPGRFSGRQFSNSRSEMNVSTLELGDSALYLCASSRSGTGDLLSGNTIYFGEGSWLTVV.

The J gene is TRBJ2-3, the V gene TRBV7-9; D may be TRBD2 (6 bases). This CDR3 spans 11 amino acids. V was trimmed by 5 bases and J by 10 bases, leaving 10 bases between them. The germline CDR1 and CDR2 sequences are SEHNR and FQNEAQ (reference sequence). CDR3 residues: CASSERVAQYF. In nucleotides, the CDR3 is TGTGCCAGCAGCGAGCGGGTGGCGCAGTATTTT.

V and J are TRBV6-5 and TRBJ2-1; 8 nucleotides align to TRBD2. Germline CDR1 is MNHEY and CDR2 is SVGAGI. This CDR3 has 12 residues. Trimming cost V 7 bases and J 8 bases; bases outside gene matches: 4. The CDR3 DNA reads as TGTGCCAGCACGGGAGGGCCTGATGAGCAGTTCTTC. Its translation is CASTGGPDEQFF.

This rearrangement joins TRBV18 to TRBJ2-2; maybe TRBD1 (6 bases). Germline values: CDR1 KGHSH, CDR2 LQKENI. Trimming took 1 base from V and 5 from J, leaving 14 bases between them. This CDR3 is built from 16 residues. The chain's CDR3 is CASSPRPRGQTGELFF. The CDR3 DNA reads as TGTGCCAGCTCACCACGTCCCAGGGGTCAGACCGGGGAGCTGTTTTTT.

V is TRBV5-1 and J is TRBJ1-1, with 7 bases aligning to TRBD1. J was trimmed by 5 bases and V by 7 bases; bases with no gene match: 5. The CDR3 runs 12 residues. Germline V gene data show CDR1 as SGHRS and CDR2 as YFSETQ. Here the CDR3 reads CASSRGRTEAFF. The CDR3 DNA reads TGCGCCAGCTCTAGGGGGCGGACTGAAGCTTTCTTT.

V gene TRBV27 combines with J gene TRBJ1-4; D perhaps matches TRBD1 (5 bases). The CDR3 spans 16 residues. Germline lookup yields CDR1 MNHEY and CDR2 SMNVEV (reference sequence). V lost 6 bases and J lost 3, with 17 bases in between. The CDR3 coding sequence is TGTGCCAGCAGCGGGAAACGACAGAACGCTAATGAAAAACTGTTTTTT. Translation gives CASSGKRQNANEKLFF.

This sequence joins TRBV4-2 and TRBJ2-1, with 11 bases identical to TRBD2. The CDR3 consists of 17 residues. Germline loops: CDR1 LGHNA, CDR2 YNFKEQ. V trimming: 0 bases; J trimming: 4 bases; junction bases outside the gene matches: 5. The CDR3 nucleotides read TGTGCCAGCAGCCAAGATTCCACTAGCGGGGGATACAATGAGCAGTTCTTC. Translating gives CASSQDSTSGGYNEQFF.

The chain links TRBV5-1 to TRBJ1-2; TRBD1 matches at 7 bases. The V segment lost 5 bases and the J segment 7 bases; nucleotides outside the gene matches: 11. The CDR3 is 14 residues long. CDR1 is SGHRS and CDR2 is YFSETQ in the germline V gene. This chain's CDR3 is CASRESRGVRGYTF. For the CDR3, the DNA is TGCGCCAGCAGAGAGAGCAGGGGGGTTCGTGGCTACACCTTC.

The chain combines TRBV18 with TRBJ2-5; D call uncertain. This CDR3 contains 14 residues. Germline CDR1 and CDR2: KGHSH and LQKENI. V lost 1 base and J lost 1, with 7 bases in between. The CDR3 here is CASSPLTLQETQYF. As DNA, the CDR3 is TGTGCCAGCTCACCACTGACGCTCCAAGAGACCCAGTACTTC.

Many counts were recorded for this clone. The chain is built from TRBV7-9 and TRBJ1-6, with TRBD1 as a possible D gene (5 bases). V was trimmed by 1 base and J by 7 bases, leaving 8 bases between them. The CDR3 spans 14 residues. Germline assignment: CDR1 SEHNR and CDR2 FQNEAQ (reference sequence). The CDR3 region is CASSLGDGNSPLHF. The DNA for the CDR3 is TGTGCCAGCAGCTTAGGGGACGGGAATTCACCCCTCCACTTT.

The CDR3 here is CAPHGGGTSSYEQYV. CDR3 sequence (DNA): TGCGCCCCCCACGGTGGAGGGACTAGCTCCTACGAGCAGTACGTC. The V call is TRBV23-1, the J call TRBJ2-7, with 8 bases identical to TRBD2. TRBV23-1 is classed as an ORF, of uncertain function. The junction had 12 bases not matched to a gene; V was cut back by 11 bases and J by 0 bases. The CDR3 sequence is 15 residues long.

This sequence joins TRBV5-4 and TRBJ1-1; 9 bases map to TRBD1. Looked up from germline, CDR1 is SGHNT and CDR2 is YYREEE (reference sequence). The length of the CDR3 is 15 residues. Losses at the gene ends were 2 bases for V and 6 bases for J; bases not matched to a gene: 8. DNA for the CDR3: TGTGCCAGCAGCTTCGCCGGGACAGGGCGACCTGAAGCTTTCTTT. Its protein product is CASSFAGTGRPEAFF.

The chain joins TRBV2 to TRBJ2-2; D possibly corresponds to TRBD2 (6 bases). The CDR3 extends over 14 amino acids. CDR1 is SNHLY and CDR2 is FYNNEI in the germline V gene. With 6 bases removed from V and 6 bases from J, the gap between germline ends came to 14 bases. CDR3 residues: CASREGLGAGELFF. The CDR3 nucleotides are TGTGCCAGCAGGGAGGGTCTCGGCGCCGGGGAGCTGTTTTTT.

The chain uses TRBV6-5 and TRBJ1-1; D not certain. CDR1 and CDR2 (germline): MNHEY, SVGAGI. CDR3 length equals 13 residues. With 4 bases removed from V and 5 bases from J, the gap between germline ends came to 11 bases. CDR3 amino acids: CASSLRGGTEAFF. CDR3 nucleotide sequence: TGTGCCAGCAGTTTGAGAGGTGGGACTGAAGCTTTCTTT.